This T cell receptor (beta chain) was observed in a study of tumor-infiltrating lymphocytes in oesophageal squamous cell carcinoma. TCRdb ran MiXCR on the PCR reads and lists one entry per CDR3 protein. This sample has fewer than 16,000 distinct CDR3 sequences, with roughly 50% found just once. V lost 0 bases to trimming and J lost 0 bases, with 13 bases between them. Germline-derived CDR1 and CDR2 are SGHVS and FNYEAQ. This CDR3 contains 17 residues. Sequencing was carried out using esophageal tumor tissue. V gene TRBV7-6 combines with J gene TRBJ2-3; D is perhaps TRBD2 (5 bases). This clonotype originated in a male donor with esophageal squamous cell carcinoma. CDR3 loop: CASSLARRGRSTDTQYF. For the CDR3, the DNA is TGTGCCAGCAGCTTAGCGCGACGGGGTAGAAGCACAGATACGCAGTATTTT.